This T cell receptor beta chain stems from a study of identifying expanded T cells in peripheral blood. Findings and caveats of the study: Across healthy donors, higher total template counts meant significantly greater approximately two-week count variance. Over approximately two and four weeks, about 16 and 20 clones changed, versus approximately 1.2 between replicates.

The J segment lost 3 bases and the V segment lost 4 bases, leaving 6 bases of the junction unmatched. CDR3 length: 15 residues. Germline CDR1 and CDR2: SGHKS and YYEKEE (reference sequence). Collection occurred without any documented infections or immune events in donors. About this clone: The antigen remains undetermined.

The repertoire was sequenced with immunoSEQ multiplex PCR; TCRdb's copy has only in-frame clones and lacks some. The sample contains approximately 75,000 clones, roughly 90% of which appear only once. The V and J genes are TRBV5-5 and TRBJ2-7, with 11 bases aligning to TRBD2. The receptor was derived from a person aged 18 to 75 in good health. Specimen: blood. The CDR3 nucleotides are TGTGCCAGCAGCCCCTCAACTAGCGGGAGCTACGAGCAGTACTTC. Protein product: CASSPSTSGSYEQYF.